The clone carrying this T cell receptor beta chain was detected a few times. The CDR3 sequence is 15 residues long. The germline gives CDR1 DFQATT, CDR2 SNEGSKA (reference sequence). Trimming took 6 bases from V and 5 from J; bases not matched to a gene: 10. Each CDR3 protein is one row after TCRdb ran MiXCR on the 5' RACE reads. The sample consists of approximately 260,000 distinct CDR3 sequences, over 15% of them appearing once. The source of the sample is a study of CD8 T cells in ankylosing spondylitis. This chain uses TRBV20-1 with TRBJ2-2, with TRBD1 identical over 9 bases. The TCR originated in a male donor with ankylosing spondylitis or in good health (not recorded which). Specimen: blood, either unsorted or a sorted T cell fraction (not recorded which). The CDR3 bases are TGCAGTGCCTTTCGTGACAGGGGGAATACCGGGGAGCTGTTTTTT. This sequence encodes CSAFRDRGNTGELFF.